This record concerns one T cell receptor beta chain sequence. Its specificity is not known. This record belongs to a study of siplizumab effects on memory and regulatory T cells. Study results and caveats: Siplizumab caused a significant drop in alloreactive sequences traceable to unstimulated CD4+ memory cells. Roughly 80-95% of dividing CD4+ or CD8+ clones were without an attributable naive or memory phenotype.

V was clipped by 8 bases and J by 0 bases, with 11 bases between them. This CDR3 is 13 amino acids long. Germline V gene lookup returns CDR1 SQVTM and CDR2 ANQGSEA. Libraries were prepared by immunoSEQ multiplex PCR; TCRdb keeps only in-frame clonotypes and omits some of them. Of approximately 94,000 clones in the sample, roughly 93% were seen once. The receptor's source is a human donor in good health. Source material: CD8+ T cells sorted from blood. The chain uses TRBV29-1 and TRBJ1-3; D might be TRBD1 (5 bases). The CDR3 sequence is CSFWGDSGNTIYF. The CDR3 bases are TGCAGCTTTTGGGGGGACTCTGGAAACACCATATATTTT. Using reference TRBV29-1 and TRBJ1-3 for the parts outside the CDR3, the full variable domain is SAVISQKPSRDICQRGTSLTIQCQVDSQVTMMFWYRQQPGQSLTLIATANQGSEATYESGFVIDKFPISRPNLTFSTLTVSNMSPEDSSIYLCSFWGDSGNTIYFGEGSWLTVV.